This is a list of T cell receptor beta chains from one sample in a study of cytomegalovirus exposure and HLA in healthy donors. Some clones are missing from TCRdb's copy, which holds only in-frame ones; the method was immunoSEQ multiplex PCR. The top ten hold less than 3.5% of the sample, which has about 200,000 clones, 70% to 80% seen once. The sequencing sample was made of PBMCs. These TCRs come from a woman in her twenties or thirties in good health and CMV-seronegative. Both conserved end residues are part of each CDR3. Fields, in order: D gene, V gene, J gene, clone size, CDR3 protein, CDR3 DNA. D genes are given only for firm matches. Expanded clones are given a class, and other clones once, few, many or no size at all.

TRBD2,TRBV27,TRBJ2-1,-,CASAHSGALSYNEQFF,TGTGCCAGCGCCCATAGCGGGGCCCTCTCCTACAATGAGCAGTTCTTC
-,TRBV7-3,TRBJ2-6,-,CASSLGILRSSGANVLTF,TGTGCCAGCAGCTTAGGAATCCTTAGGAGCTCTGGGGCCAACGTCCTGACTTTC
-,TRBV5-4,TRBJ2-5,-,CASSLQWERKETQYF,TGTGCCAGCAGCTTGCAGTGGGAGCGGAAAGAGACCCAGTACTTC
-,TRBV7-2,TRBJ1-2,-,CASSLGAGPRSYTF,TGTGCCAGCAGCTTAGGGGCGGGACCACGGAGCTACACCTTC
-,TRBV27,TRBJ2-1,-,CASSLSLSSYNEQFF,TGTGCCAGCAGTTTATCGCTGAGCTCCTACAATGAGCAGTTCTTC
-,TRBV4-1,TRBJ1-1,-,CASSQEGGGTEAFF,TGCGCCAGCAGCCAAGAAGGGGGTGGAACTGAAGCTTTCTTT
-,TRBV4-1,TRBJ1-1,few,CASSPEQTWGGAFF,TGCGCCAGCAGCCCGGAGCAGACTTGGGGGGGTGCTTTCTTT
-,TRBV5-5,TRBJ1-4,-,CASSKGQKPNEKLFF,TGTGCCAGCAGCAAAGGACAGAAACCTAATGAAAAACTGTTTTTT
-,TRBV2,TRBJ2-7,few,CASSDPYEQYF,TGTGCCAGCAGTGACCCGTACGAGCAGTACTTC
TRBD1,TRBV7-9,TRBJ2-2,-,CASSVGGQDTGELFF,TGTGCCAGCAGCGTGGGGGGACAGGACACCGGGGAGCTGTTTTTT
TRBD1,TRBV13,TRBJ1-1,-,CASSGRDRDDTEAFF,TGTGCCAGCAGCGGGCGGGACAGGGACGACACTGAAGCTTTCTTT
TRBD1,TRBV19,TRBJ2-5,-,CASTPGGLQETQYF,TGTGCCAGTACCCCAGGGGGCCTACAAGAGACCCAGTACTTC
-,TRBV29-1,TRBJ1-3,-,CSVASTGHSGNTIYF,TGCAGCGTTGCTTCGACAGGTCATAGTGGAAACACCATATATTTT
-,TRBV4-1,TRBJ2-5,-,CASSRSGQTQETQYF,TGCGCCAGCAGCCGGTCAGGACAGACCCAAGAGACCCAGTACTTC
TRBD1,TRBV5-1,TRBJ2-5,-,CASSPGTAQETQYF,TGCGCCAGCAGCCCAGGGACAGCCCAAGAGACCCAGTACTTC
-,TRBV7-8,TRBJ1-6,-,CASSRGLLNYNSPLHF,TGTGCCAGCAGCCGCGGATTACTAAACTATAATTCACCCCTCCACTTT
TRBD1,TRBV11-2,TRBJ2-1,-,CASSPGTGKHNEQFF,TGTGCCAGCAGCCCCGGGACAGGTAAACACAATGAGCAGTTCTTC
-,TRBV19,TRBJ1-1,few,CASSIREEVNTEAFF,TGTGCCAGTAGTATTCGAGAGGAGGTGAACACTGAAGCTTTCTTT
-,TRBV21-1,TRBJ2-1,-,CANKLNEQFF,TGTGCCAATAAACTTAATGAGCAGTTCTTC
-,TRBV2,TRBJ1-2,-,CASSNGLLYGYTF,TGTGCCAGCAGCAACGGACTGCTCTATGGCTACACCTTC
-,TRBV5-1,TRBJ2-7,few,CASSLAPLYEQYF,TGCGCCAGCAGCTTGGCCCCTCTCTACGAGCAGTACTTC
TRBD1,TRBV5-1,TRBJ2-7,-,CASSLRGVGGSEQYF,TGCGCCAGCAGCTTGCGTGGTGTAGGGGGCAGCGAGCAGTACTTC
-,TRBV27,TRBJ2-7,-,CASSHLGYEQYF,TGTGCCAGCAGTCACCTCGGCTACGAGCAGTACTTC
TRBD2,TRBV9,TRBJ2-5,-,CASSAWPGEGQETQYF,TGTGCCAGCAGCGCGTGGCCGGGGGAGGGGCAAGAGACCCAGTACTTC
-,TRBV10-3,TRBJ1-5,-,CAISEGQGGAHQPQHF,TGTGCCATCAGTGAGGGCCAGGGTGGTGCCCATCAGCCCCAGCATTTT
TRBD2,TRBV7-8,TRBJ2-1,-,CASSRSSGGDTINEQFF,TGTGCCAGCAGCAGGTCTAGCGGGGGGGATACAATTAATGAGCAGTTCTTC
-,TRBV6-4,TRBJ2-1,-,CASSDDLSSYNEQFF,TGTGCCAGCAGTGATGATCTAAGCTCCTACAATGAGCAGTTCTTC
-,TRBV7-9,TRBJ2-7,-,CASSLVNPAMGVYEQYF,TGTGCCAGCAGCTTAGTGAATCCGGCGATGGGAGTATACGAGCAGTACTTC
-,TRBV5-1,TRBJ1-6,few,CASSPGGREDNSPLHF,TGCGCCAGCAGCCCGGGGGGTAGAGAAGATAATTCACCCCTCCACTTT
-,TRBV7-2,TRBJ2-4,once,CASRAEVAKNIQYF,TGTGCCAGCAGGGCGGAGGTGGCCAAAAACATTCAGTACTTC
TRBD1,TRBV9,TRBJ2-5,-,CASSVGRDRLYQETQYF,TGTGCCAGCAGCGTAGGCCGGGACAGGTTGTACCAAGAGACCCAGTACTTC
TRBD2,TRBV4-1,TRBJ2-1,-,CASSQGSGGANEQFF,TGCGCCAGCAGCCAAGGTAGCGGGGGGGCAAATGAGCAGTTCTTC
TRBD2,TRBV11-2,TRBJ2-3,-,CASSGLAGVVDTQYF,TGTGCCAGCAGCGGACTAGCGGGAGTTGTTGATACGCAGTATTTT
-,TRBV27,TRBJ1-6,-,CASSLWRSKLSPLHF,TGTGCCAGCAGTTTATGGCGTAGCAAGCTATCACCCCTCCACTTT
-,TRBV4-1,TRBJ1-2,-,CASSQDWAIANYGYTF,TGCGCCAGCAGCCAAGATTGGGCAATAGCTAACTATGGCTACACCTTC
-,TRBV2,TRBJ1-1,-,CASSEASYTEAFF,TGTGCCAGCAGTGAAGCTTCATACACTGAAGCTTTCTTT
-,TRBV10-3,TRBJ1-2,-,CAITIRVNYGYTF,TGTGCCATCACCATCAGGGTAAACTATGGCTACACCTTC
-,TRBV13,TRBJ1-4,few,CASSLVDEKLFF,TGTGCCAGCAGCTTAGTCGATGAAAAACTGTTTTTT
-,TRBV6-5,TRBJ2-1,-,CASSYRSSYNEQFF,TGTGCCAGCAGTTACCGGAGCTCCTACAATGAGCAGTTCTTC
-,TRBV30,TRBJ1-4,-,CAWTLGETGEKLFF,TGTGCCTGGACCCTAGGTGAGACGGGAGAAAAACTGTTTTTT
TRBD1,TRBV5-1,TRBJ2-5,-,CASSLGEGTGEQYF,TGCGCCAGCAGCTTGGGGGAAGGGACAGGAGAGCAGTACTTC
-,TRBV4-2,TRBJ2-7,few,CASSPTTPSSYEQYF,TGTGCCAGCAGCCCCACGACACCGAGCTCCTACGAGCAGTACTTC
TRBD1,TRBV27,TRBJ2-7,-,CASSLSWGTGTYEQYF,TGTGCCAGCAGTTTATCGTGGGGGACAGGGACCTACGAGCAGTACTTC
TRBD1,TRBV10-3,TRBJ2-7,-,CAITTGQGEGSYEQYF,TGTGCCATCACCACGGGACAGGGAGAGGGCTCCTACGAGCAGTACTTC
TRBD2,TRBV18,TRBJ2-5,once,CASSPRLAGVETQYF,TGTGCCAGCTCACCTCGGCTAGCGGGGGTTGAGACCCAGTACTTC
-,TRBV7-9,TRBJ1-5,-,CASTRDNQPQHF,TGTGCCAGCACCAGGGACAATCAGCCCCAGCATTTT
-,TRBV5-1,TRBJ1-4,-,CASSLVAGLNEKLFF,TGCGCCAGCAGCTTGGTGGCAGGATTAAATGAAAAACTGTTTTTT
TRBD1,TRBV5-1,TRBJ1-2,-,CASSWTGGFDGYTF,TGCGCCAGCAGCTGGACAGGGGGCTTCGATGGCTACACCTTC
TRBD1,TRBV18,TRBJ2-7,once,CASSEDRDSIPHEQYF,TGTGCCAGCTCCGAAGACCGGGACAGTATCCCTCACGAGCAGTACTTC